What follows is one TCR beta chain and its context. Its antigen specificity is not known. No per-base quality is available; no much larger clone lies one base away. The same CDR3 also results from other DNA sequences found in this sample. The donors were healthy, HIV-negative adults who had no recently reported acute infections or vaccinations. Every donor was a Caucasian adult residing in Nashville, Tennessee, USA. Magnetic negative selection was used to enrich CD4+ T cells, after which naive cells were positively selected on CD45RA and the negative fraction became the memory subset. After blood collection by leukapheresis, PBMCs were isolated using Ficoll-Histopaque density gradient centrifugation and then cryopreserved in the vapor phase of liquid nitrogen. Analytical flow cytometry was used to check the purity and quantity of every magnetically sorted T cell population. Genomic DNA was isolated from each sorted fraction and quantified by UV absorbance on a Nanodrop 2000c.

TCR CDR3 regions were amplified from genomic DNA by multiplex PCR using the deep immunoSEQ assay. Genomic DNA extracted from each cell subset was distributed evenly over all wells of several immunoSEQ 96-well plates, and each plate served as one replicate. Each replicate PCR for sorted subsets received 200 ng genomic DNA, equal to roughly 30,000 T cell genomes. Purified libraries were measured with a Qubit 3.0 fluorometer, size-checked on a Bioanalyzer 2100, and measured again with the KAPA Library Quantification kit. A separate single-read 150-cycle Illumina NextSeq 550 flow cell was used to sequence each immunoSEQ 96-well plate. Concerning the study's data processing: Because only junctional sequences without quality scores were contained in the immunoSEQ output, filtering matching that applied to full-length reads could not be performed. Sequences were annotated with PyIR, a Python wrapper for IgBLAST v1.9, and V/J genes and CDR3 were assigned using IMGT germline references. Reads were filtered out if the reads had weak V/J assignments (E-value above 1e-6), no CDR3, stop codons, out-of-frame junctions, or ambiguous translated residues. V3J clonotypes were defined as sequences sharing an identical inferred V gene, J gene, and CDR3 amino acid sequence. Percentage overlap between repertoires was calculated by dividing the number of shared unique clonotypes by the size of the smaller repertoire. Repertoire richness was assessed with RTK rarefaction, the Chao1 estimator, and Recon v2.1 estimates of unobserved clonotypes. Generation probabilities for all TCRbeta clonotypes obtained by the gDNA method from several donors were computed using OLGA. Held by TCRdb, this immuneACCESS table contains in-frame sequences only and omits some clones. Under half of the omission traces to an unresolved V gene where checked; the cause of the rest is unknown. For V, J and clone size, that table is used; D and trimming come from the DNA. The sample records under 2.5 million clones, 85% to 95% of which are singletons. The ten top clones hold 0.3% to 0.45% of the sample.

Trimming takes 0 bases from V and 0 bases from J, and the germline ends sit 4 bases apart. CDR1 and CDR2 (SGDLS, YYNGEE) derive from the germline V gene. From cysteine to phenylalanine, the CDR3 is 14 amino acids long. Solely the CDR3 DNA is kept, with 42 bases framed from the first base. This record comes from a study of shared clonotypes between healthy human individuals (dated by TCRdb to the early 2020s). A note on the overall study: Three men and a couple of women, aged 18 to 49 years, made up the cohort. Per donor, three plates each were used for CD4 naive and CD4 memory, two for CD8 naive, and one for CD8 memory. The study deeply sequenced blood TCR repertoires of about five healthy adults to estimate repertoire size and the extent of clonotype sharing between individuals. To increase sequencing depth and limit assay-specific biases, different laboratories used diverse techniques to prepare libraries and sequence TCR repertoires. Leukapheresis yielded between about 0.85 and 10 billion PBMCs per donor.

What the research found in general, with its limitations: About 5% of naive CD4, roughly 3.5% of naive CD8, about 2.5% of memory CD4, and around 0.4% of memory CD8 clonotypes were shared across several donors. Sampling was limited to blood, and TCR repertoires in tissue likely differ from TCR repertoires in blood. Compared with non-shared clonotypes, clonotypes shared by all four sorted-subset donors had higher generation probabilities. Pairwise subsampling led to the expectation that sequencing depth would affect the degree of clonotype sharing among donors. The genetic and exposure-history diversity represented was limited by the small number of donors. Even with the large sequencing depth, rarefaction of the sorted-subset datasets indicated that sequencing was incomplete. Larger estimated clonotype richness was generally found for naive subsets than for memory subsets.

Sequencing was performed on naive CD4+ T cells from PBMCs. The sample's cell subset or site label, decoded: CD45RA+ positively selected. The rearranged chain carries TRBV9 and TRBJ2-1, with the D gene call left open. The sequence was collected from a man aged 18 to 35 in good health. Some clones in this sample may be carry-over from other donors' samples. CDR3 sequence: CASSVAGSYNEQFF. The DNA sequence reads TGTGCCAGCAGCGTAGCGGGCTCCTACAATGAGCAGTTCTTC.